This T cell receptor beta chain was retrieved from a study of blood T cell repertoires in COVID-19 (dated by TCRdb to 2020 to 2021). Study-level background: Collaborator samples came from the United States, Italy and Spain and covered acute and convalescent phases of COVID-19. The material from the prospective study consisted of cDNA or gDNA derived from T cells, B-cell-depleted T cells, or PBMCs. Subjects who had been exposed to COVID-19, were actively infected with it, or had recovered from it provided the deeply sampled blood TCRbeta repertoires that made up the dataset. Where HLA class I and class II types were available, the types were taken from metadata supplied by the sample provider, not from assay-based typing. The sample metadata nearly always contained a de-identified subject ID, COVID-19 status, age in years and sex. The repertoires were released in a freely available public database meant as a resource for research on the immune response to SARS-CoV-2. The samples were drawn from the first 160 participants of the ongoing ImmuneRACE study and from 1,254 subjects provided by 6 global collaborators. The full study reports these points: The quantity of clinical and demographic metadata differed by source and by participant and was supplied without curation.

TCRbeta CDR3 regions were amplified from genomic DNA using the immunoSEQ Assay, a bias-controlled multiplex PCR. For the original study's pipeline: Within the assay, amplification of reference gene primers was used to estimate how many nucleated cells each sample contained. To quantify the absolute abundance of each unique TCRbeta CDR3 rearrangement, sequence reads were collapsed and filtered. For each sample, productive Simpson clonality was calculated by taking the square root of Simpson's diversity index across productive rearrangements. TCRdb obtained this table from immuneACCESS and retained in-frame rearrangements with V and J assigned. These tables miss some clones; where compared with another copy, unresolved V genes account for less than half of the shortfall, and the remainder is unexplained. The DNA was the basis for D and trimming; V, J and clone size are from that table. This sample comprises 70,000 to 95,000 clones, roughly 92% of them detected only once. Just over 2.5% of the sample goes to the ten largest clones.

The CDR3 holds 17 amino acids from the cysteine to the phenylalanine. Only the CDR3 part of the read is kept: 51 bases, read in frame from the first base. From the germline V gene, CDR1 is SGHRS and CDR2 is YFSETQ. Trimming accounts for 2 bases at V and 4 bases at J, while the number of junction bases matched to no gene is 7. Regarding this clone: No cognate antigen has been identified for it. No qualities accompany the bases; no much larger clone lies one base away.

One collaborating source in Seattle enrolled patients while the patients were actively infected and followed the patients over time throughout the course of disease. The collaborating institutions used their own protocols to collect whole blood in K2EDTA tubes. For TCRbeta analysis, collaborator samples were shipped as frozen whole blood, as isolated PBMCs, or as DNA extracted from either sample type. The chain is made from TRBV5-1 and TRBJ2-2; TRBD2 fits 11 bases in the junction. Sequencing was performed on peripheral blood. The sequence was obtained from a man aged 50 to 60 with COVID-19, enrolled during active disease. The nucleotide sequence is given as TGCGCCAGCAGCTTCTGGGGACTAGCGGAAGGCACCGGGGAGCTGTTTTTT. It codes for CASSFWGLAEGTGELFF.